These 19 T cell receptor beta chains were sequenced from one sample in a study of PD-1 blockade in classical Hodgkin lymphoma (dated by TCRdb to about 2020). The time point label on this specimen signifies: cycle 1 day 1 (C1D1), immediately before nivolumab initiation. Every trial patient had relapsed after autologous stem cell transplantation, and cohorts A, B and C differed in prior brentuximab vedotin exposure. Magnetic negative selection with a Miltenyi CD4+ T cell isolation kit was used to purify CD4+ T cells from thawed PBMCs. Libraries came from the immunoSEQ multiplex PCR assay. TCRdb provides this immuneACCESS table in a form limited to in-frame rearrangements. Some clones are lacking; in checked studies, under half of them reflect an unresolved V gene, and why the rest are absent is not known. The sample table shows around 23,000 clones, and 84% are seen once. The ten largest clones represent less than 2% of the sample.

Sequencing was performed on CD4+ T cells from blood, taken at baseline. The receptors stem from a human donor with classical Hodgkin lymphoma.

The V and J genes are TRBV6-5 and TRBJ2-5; 9 bases fit TRBD1. This CDR3 has 14 amino acids. Germline loops: CDR1 MNHEY, CDR2 SVGAGI. The ends lost 4 bases at V and 5 bases at J; junction bases unmatched: 5. The CDR3 region has the DNA TGTGCCAGCAGTTCCTGGACAGGGGAGGAGACCCAGTACTTC. It yields the protein CASSSWTGEETQYF.

The chain carries TRBV10-2 and TRBJ2-2, with TRBD2 as a possible D gene (7 bases). Germline values: CDR1 WSHSY, CDR2 SAAADI. V lost 8 bases, J lost 7 bases, and 17 bases lay in between. This CDR3 region has 14 residues. The chain's CDR3 is CASRAAGAVGELFF. DNA for the CDR3: TGCGCCAGCCGGGCGGCGGGGGCCGTCGGGGAGCTGTTTTTT.

This chain joins TRBV11-2 and TRBJ2-5; D gene unclear. The germline CDR1 and CDR2 sequences are SGHAT and FQNNGV. CDR3 length equals 16 residues. V lost 5 bases and J 5 bases, leaving 21 bases between the germline ends. CDR3 coding DNA: TGTGCCAGCAGCCGGTTTGGGCGGTTGAGTACGGAGACCCAGTACTTC. Translating gives CASSRFGRLSTETQYF.

The chain carries TRBV4-2 and TRBJ1-4; unclear D gene. V lost 0 bases and J 1 base, leaving 9 bases between the germline ends. Per germline, CDR1 LGHNA and CDR2 YNFKEQ. The CDR3 contains 16 residues. As DNA, the CDR3 is TGTGCCAGCAGCCAAGAAAGGGCCAAAACTAATGAAAAACTGTTTTTT. Its translation: CASSQERAKTNEKLFF.

V usage is TRBV14 and J usage is TRBJ2-1, with D maybe TRBD2 (5 bases). The CDR3 is made up of 15 amino acids. The ends were cut back, 7 bases at V and 8 bases at J, with 21 bases in the middle. Germline assignment: CDR1 SGHDN and CDR2 FVKESK. The CDR3 region has the DNA TGTGCCAGCACTGAGGGAGTTGACGCTACCGATGAGCAGTTCTTC. Amino acid sequence: CASTEGVDATDEQFF.

This chain uses TRBV11-2 with TRBJ1-5, with D possibly matching TRBD1 (5 bases). CDR3 length: 15 amino acids. Germline CDR1 is SGHAT and CDR2 is FQNNGV. Between the trimmed V and J ends, which lost 5 bases and 3 bases, there was a span of 14 bases. This CDR3 is CASSRSGGYNQPQHF. Here the CDR3 DNA reads TGTGCCAGCAGCCGCTCGGGGGGTTACAATCAGCCCCAGCATTTT.

This chain uses TRBV6-1 with TRBJ2-3; 9 nucleotides agree with TRBD2. With 7 bases clipped from V and 4 bases from J, the junction kept 9 bases outside the gene matches. The V gene's germline CDR1 is MNHNS and CDR2 SASEGT. This CDR3 is 15 amino acids long. Here the CDR3 DNA reads TGTGCCAGCATGGTAGGCGGGGGGGTCTCAGATACGCAGTATTTT. Protein: CASMVGGGVSDTQYF.

The V gene is TRBV12-5, the J gene TRBJ1-2; TRBD1 matches 9 bases. The germline V gene encodes CDR1 LGHNT and CDR2 FRNRAP. This CDR3 spans 13 amino acids. V lost 6 bases and J lost 6; bases outside the gene matches: 5. DNA for the CDR3: TGTGCTAGTGGCCCCGGACAGGGGAATGGCTACACCTTC. Its translation: CASGPGQGNGYTF.

The J gene is TRBJ2-3, the V gene TRBV7-6, with no clear D. The ends were cut back, 3 bases at V and 4 bases at J, with 8 bases in the middle. Looked up from germline, CDR1 is SGHVS and CDR2 is FNYEAQ. The CDR3 length is 13 residues. The CDR3 sequence: CASSFRASDTQYF. The CDR3 nucleotides are TGTGCCAGCAGCTTTCGCGCATCAGATACGCAGTATTTT.

V usage is TRBV2 and J usage is TRBJ1-1, with D possibly matching TRBD1 (5 bases). The CDR3 runs to 14 residues. The V end lost 2 bases, the J end lost 5 bases, and 12 bases lay between the germline ends. CDR1 and CDR2 (germline): SNHLY, FYNNEI. The DNA of the CDR3 is TGTGCCAGCAGTGAACGAGGGGTTGAAACTGAAGCTTTCTTT. Its protein product is CASSERGVETEAFF. The whole variable domain, remainder taken from reference TRBV2 and TRBJ1-1, is EPEVTQTPSHQVTQMGQEVILRCVPISNHLYFYWYRQILGQKVEFLVSFYNNEISEKSEIFDDQFSVERPDGSNFTLKIRSTKLEDSAMYFCASSERGVETEAFFGQGTRLTVV.

This rearrangement joins TRBV7-9 to TRBJ1-5; TRBD1 aligns across 11 bases. Germline trimming cut 5 bases from V and 7 bases from J; bases unmatched to any gene: 7. Per the germline V gene, CDR1 is SEHNR and CDR2 is FQNEAQ (reference sequence). There are 15 residues in the CDR3. CDR3: CASSPRTGGRQPQHF. The CDR3 nucleotides read TGTGCCAGCAGCCCACGGACAGGGGGCAGGCAGCCCCAGCATTTT. Full variable domain (remainder filled in from reference TRBV7-9 and TRBJ1-5): DTGVSQNPRHKITKRGQNVTFRCDPISEHNRLYWYRQTLGQGPEFLTYFQNEAQLEKSRLLSDRFSAERPKGSFSTLEIQRTEQGDSAMYLCASSPRTGGRQPQHFGDGTRLSIL.

The V gene is TRBV18, the J gene TRBJ1-2; D is unresolved. The length of the CDR3 is 12 residues. Trimming took 5 bases from V and 1 from J, leaving 5 bases between them. Per germline, CDR1 KGHSH and CDR2 LQKENI. The CDR3 loop reads CASSGSNYGYTF. The CDR3 nucleotides read TGTGCCAGCTCAGGCAGTAACTATGGCTACACCTTC.

The gene calls are TRBV7-8 and TRBJ2-7, with 8 bases lining up with TRBD1. From germline, CDR1 is SGHVS and CDR2 FQNEAQ. The CDR3 runs 14 residues. The V segment lost 5 bases and the J segment 5 bases; nucleotides outside the gene matches: 8. The CDR3 nucleotides are TGTGCCAGCAGCGCCCCTGACAGGGGCGACGAGCAGTACTTC. Residues: CASSAPDRGDEQYF.

This chain connects TRBV7-3 to TRBJ1-1; D gene ambiguous. In germline, CDR1 is SGHTA, CDR2 FQGTGA. V was trimmed by 4 bases and J by 1 base, leaving 7 bases between them. CDR3 length equals 13 residues. CDR3 in DNA: TGTGCCAGCAGCTCACAGTGGAACACTGAAGCTTTCTTT. Protein: CASSSQWNTEAFF.

V is TRBV27 and J is TRBJ1-2; D remains unclear. Germline V lookup: CDR1 MNHEY, CDR2 SMNVEV (reference sequence). This CDR3 comprises 12 residues. Trimming took off 6 bases at V and 8 bases at J, with 13 bases between the two ends. CDR3 in amino acids: CASRDGSSGYTF. DNA for the CDR3: TGTGCCAGCAGGGATGGATCGAGCGGCTACACCTTC.

The chain joins TRBV11-2 to TRBJ2-7, with 9 bases matching TRBD2. Per the germline V gene, CDR1 is SGHAT and CDR2 is FQNNGV. This CDR3 region has 15 residues. J lost 3 bases, V lost 1 base, and 4 bases had no gene match. The CDR3, as DNA: TGTGCCAGCAGCTTAGGCCTAGCGGGGCTCTACGAGCAGTACTTC. Residues: CASSLGLAGLYEQYF.

This chain uses TRBV9 with TRBJ1-1; the D gene is possibly TRBD1 (6 bases). CDR1 is SGDLS, CDR2 YYNGEE, per germline. V shed 0 bases and J shed 2 bases, with 14 bases lying between them. The CDR3 consists of 16 residues. This chain's CDR3 is CASSVGLQGPNTEAFF. The CDR3 DNA follows: TGTGCCAGCAGCGTAGGCCTACAGGGTCCCAACACTGAAGCTTTCTTT.

This sequence joins TRBV7-6 and TRBJ2-5, with D unclear. Trimming removed 3 bases from V and 1 base from J, with 6 bases in between. Per germline, CDR1 SGHVS and CDR2 FNYEAQ. The CDR3 sequence is 13 residues long. The CDR3 DNA reads as TGTGCCAGCAGCTTCGGACCCCAAGAGACCCAGTACTTC. It yields the protein CASSFGPQETQYF.

The chain uses TRBV20-1 and TRBJ2-1; 7 bases agree with TRBD1. The CDR3 extends over 11 amino acids. Germline V gene sequence: CDR1 DFQATT, CDR2 SNEGSKA (reference sequence). The V gene end was trimmed by 4 bases and the J gene end by 12 bases; junction bases not matched to a gene: 6. The CDR3 nucleotides are TGCAGTGCTATGGACAGGCGTGGGCAGTTCTTC. This codes for CSAMDRRGQFF.